This T cell receptor beta chain was retrieved from a study of shared clonotypes between healthy human individuals (dated by TCRdb to 2019 to 2021). For the wider study: Three men and a couple of women, aged 18 to 49 years, made up the cohort. Per donor, three plates each were used for CD4 naive and CD4 memory, two for CD8 naive, and one for CD8 memory. The study deeply sequenced blood TCR repertoires of several healthy adults to estimate repertoire size and the extent of clonotype sharing between individuals. Libraries were prepared and TCR repertoires were sequenced by different laboratories using diverse techniques, in order to increase sequencing depth and limit assay-specific biases. Between about 0.85 and 9.5 billion PBMCs per donor were obtained by leukapheresis.

On this clone itself: What this receptor recognizes is not known. Qualities for individual bases were not recorded, and no much larger clone is one base off.

According to the germline V gene (reference sequence), CDR1 reads GTSNPN and CDR2 reads SVGIG. The CDR3 sequence holds 15 residues, the cysteine and phenylalanine included. CDR3 DNA only is kept here, 45 bases in frame from base 1. V is reduced by 0 bases and J by 6 bases, leaving a spacing of 15 bases between them. Study-level results and caveats: Rarefaction of sorted-subset datasets indicated incomplete sequencing despite the large sequencing depth. Clonotypes shared by all four sorted-subset donors showed higher generation probabilities than non-shared clonotypes. Estimated clonotype richness was generally larger for naive than for memory subsets. Sampling was limited to blood, and TCR repertoires in tissue likely differ from TCR repertoires in blood. Pairwise subsampling indicated that sequencing depth was expected to affect the degree of clonotype sharing among donors. About 4.5% of naive CD4, 3% to 4% of naive CD8, around 2.3% of memory CD4, and approximately 0.4% of memory CD8 clonotypes were shared across several donors. The small number of donors limited the genetic and exposure-history diversity represented.

The donors were healthy, HIV-negative adults with no recently reported acute infections or vaccinations. Only Caucasian adults living in Nashville, Tennessee, USA were represented among the donors. CD4+ T cells were enriched by magnetic negative selection; naive cells were then positively selected on CD45RA, and the negative fraction formed the memory subset. After blood collection by leukapheresis, PBMCs were isolated using Ficoll-Histopaque density gradient centrifugation and then cryopreserved in the vapor phase of liquid nitrogen. Analytical flow cytometry was used to check the purity and quantity of each magnetically sorted T cell population. From each sorted fraction, genomic DNA was isolated and quantified by UV absorbance on a Nanodrop 2000c. TCR CDR3 regions were amplified from genomic DNA by multiplex PCR using the deep immunoSEQ assay. Extracted genomic DNA from each cell subset was distributed evenly across all wells of several immunoSEQ 96-well plates, and each plate was treated as a replicate. Each replicate PCR for sorted subsets received roughly 200 ng genomic DNA, equal to tens of thousands of T cell genomes. The purified libraries were quantified using a Qubit 3.0 fluorometer, sized with a Bioanalyzer 2100, and then quantified again using the KAPA Library Quantification kit. Every immunoSEQ 96-well plate was sequenced on a separate single-read 150-cycle Illumina NextSeq 550 flow cell. Per the original workflow: The immunoSEQ output contained only junctional sequences without quality scores, so filtering could not match that applied to full-length reads. To assign V/J genes and CDR3, sequences were annotated using PyIR, a Python wrapper for IgBLAST v1.9, with IMGT germline references. Any read was removed if the V/J assignment was weak (E-value above 1e-6), the CDR3 was missing, or the read contained stop codons, out-of-frame junctions, or ambiguous translated residues. A V3J clonotype was defined by an identical inferred V gene, J gene, and CDR3 amino acid sequence. The percentage overlap between two repertoires was calculated by dividing the number of shared unique clonotypes by the size of the smaller repertoire. RTK rarefaction, the Chao1 estimator, and Recon v2.1 estimates of unobserved clonotypes were used to assess repertoire richness. OLGA was used to compute generation probabilities for all TCRbeta clonotypes that the gDNA method yielded from a handful of donors. The immuneACCESS repertoire file appears here via TCRdb, limited to in-frame rearrangements. These files lack a portion of the clones; in checked studies, under half of the deficit traces to unresolved V genes, and the cause of the others is not known. That table furnishes V, J and clone size, whereas the DNA furnished D and trimming. A total of a few million clones appear in this sample, around 92% of them only once. The ten largest make up around 0.38% of the sample.

The clonotype originates from a man between 18 and 35 years old in good health. Some clones in this sample may be carry-over from other donors' samples. In this chain, TRBV30 is recombined with TRBJ2-1, with a tentative D gene TRBD2 over 7 matching bases. Material for sequencing was naive CD4+ T cells from PBMCs. The cell subset or site tag for this specimen amounts to: CD45RA+ positively selected. CDR3 region: CAWSVGRGLVNEQFF. The base sequence is TGTGCCTGGAGTGTAGGGCGGGGGCTAGTCAATGAGCAGTTCTTC.